Presented here are 24 T cell receptor beta chains from one specimen sequenced in a study of cytomegalovirus exposure and HLA in healthy donors. The PCR employed 60 Vbeta primers together with 13 Jbeta primers. Assay used: immunoSEQ multiplex PCR; TCRdb lists only in-frame clones, some missing. The sample has 150,000 to 180,000 clones, 60% to 85% seen once; the top ten hold roughly 4.2%. Source material: PBMCs. Source of these receptors: a woman aged 40 to 50 in good health and CMV-seronegative.

This chain joins TRBV4-2 and TRBJ2-1; TRBD2 matches at 13 bases. CDR3 length equals 16 residues. Per germline, CDR1 LGHNA and CDR2 YNFKEQ. Germline trimming cut 1 base from V and 6 bases from J; bases unmatched to any gene: 3. CDR3 amino acids: CASSQGLAGGRNEQFF. The CDR3, as DNA: TGTGCCAGCAGCCAAGGACTAGCGGGAGGTCGCAATGAGCAGTTCTTC.

This chain joins TRBV7-2 and TRBJ1-6; perhaps TRBD1 as D (6 bases). Germline V gene lookup returns CDR1 SGHTA and CDR2 FQGNSA. V was pared by 5 bases and J by 4 bases, with 15 bases between. The CDR3 covers 16 residues. The CDR3 here is CASSPTVQGYNSPLHF. DNA for the CDR3: TGTGCCAGCAGCCCCACAGTCCAGGGGTATAATTCACCCCTCCACTTT.

V usage is TRBV11-3 and J usage is TRBJ2-3; D gene unclear. Germline CDR1 SGHNT, CDR2 YENEEA. The V end lost 1 base, the J end lost 0 bases, and 11 bases lay between the germline ends. CDR3 size: 16 residues. The CDR3 DNA reads TGTGCCAGCAGCTTAGTGGGCTCTACTAGCACAGATACGCAGTATTTT. Residues: CASSLVGSTSTDTQYF.

In the case of this clone: One junction end disagrees with the germline gene, perhaps due to a read error. The chain recombines TRBV7-9 with TRBJ1-1; D not resolved. Looked up from germline, CDR1 is SEHNR and CDR2 is FQNEAQ (reference sequence). The CDR3 contains 12 residues. The CDR3 region has the DNA TGTTCCAGCAGCCCCCTTAACACTGAAGCTTTCTTT. It yields the protein CSSSPLNTEAFF.

The V gene is TRBV19, the J gene TRBJ1-1, with 8 bases aligning to TRBD1. Germline assignment: CDR1 LNHDA and CDR2 SQIVND (reference sequence). CDR3 length: 14 residues. Germline trimming cut 4 bases from V and 11 bases from J; bases unmatched to any gene: 12. The DNA of the CDR3 is TGTGCCAGTAGTACCAGGGGGCGCGCGGTGGAGGCTTTCTTT. It specifies CASSTRGRAVEAFF. Filled out from reference TRBV19 and TRBJ1-1, the complete variable domain reads DGGITQSPKYLFRKEGQNVTLSCEQNLNHDAMYWYRQDPGQGLRLIYYSQIVNDFQKGDIAEGYSVSREKKESFPLTVTSAQKNPTAFYLCASSTRGRAVEAFFGQGTRLTVV.

The rearrangement joins TRBV29-1 to TRBJ2-5; 7 nucleotides line up with TRBD2. Germline V gives CDR1 SQVTM, CDR2 ANQGSEA. V dropped 4 bases and J dropped 3; count of bases not matched to a gene: 2. The CDR3 extends over 12 amino acids. The CDR3, as DNA: TGCAGCGTTGGCCTAGCGGAAGAGACCCAGTACTTC. This gives the protein CSVGLAEETQYF.

The gene calls are TRBV11-3 and TRBJ1-2; D perhaps matches TRBD1 (5 bases). There are 14 residues in the CDR3. CDR1 is SGHNT, CDR2 YENEEA, per germline. Trimming stripped 2 bases from V and 4 bases from J, with 11 bases between. CDR3 coding DNA: TGTGCCAGCAGCTTATCAGGGAGGGGCTATGGCTACACCTTC. This translates into CASSLSGRGYGYTF. Full variable domain (rest looked up from reference TRBV11-3 and TRBJ1-2): EAGVVQSPRYKIIEKKQPVAFWCNPISGHNTLYWYLQNLGQGPELLIRYENEEAVDDSQLPKDRFSAERLKGVDSTLKIQPAELGDSAVYLCASSLSGRGYGYTFGSGTRLTVV.

The gene calls are TRBV6-1 and TRBJ2-5; D gene ambiguous. The CDR3 has 14 residues. With 4 bases removed from V and 2 bases from J, the gap between germline ends came to 11 bases. Germline V gene sequence: CDR1 MNHNS, CDR2 SASEGT. CDR3 in DNA: TGTGCCAGCAGTGTTTTACAGCCTCAAGAGACCCAGTACTTC. This encodes CASSVLQPQETQYF.

The chain has TRBV7-2 and TRBJ2-5; D is possibly TRBD1 (5 bases). The V gene lost 6 bases and the J gene lost 5 bases, with 19 bases spanning the gap. Per germline, CDR1 SGHTA and CDR2 FQGNSA. The CDR3 runs to 15 residues. In DNA form, the CDR3 reads TGTGCCAGCAGAGTTCAGGGCCTTCCCAGGGAGACCCAGTACTTC. The encoded protein is CASRVQGLPRETQYF.

The chain has TRBV29-1 and TRBJ1-1, with 9 bases matching TRBD1. Germline V gene lookup returns CDR1 SQVTM and CDR2 ANQGSEA. Trimming removed 3 bases from V and 6 bases from J; junction bases left unmatched: 8. The CDR3 has 14 amino acids. The CDR3 region has the DNA TGCAGCGTTGAGGGATCGGACAGGGGACCTGAAGCTTTCTTT. This translates into CSVEGSDRGPEAFF.

The chain carries TRBV6-1 and TRBJ1-2, with D possibly TRBD1 on 6 matching bases. With 7 bases removed from V and 3 bases from J, the gap between germline ends came to 18 bases. CDR1 and CDR2 from the germline V gene are MNHNS and SASEGT. This CDR3 comprises 15 residues. CDR3 loop: CASNPWGGLDYGYTF. The CDR3, as DNA: TGTGCCAGCAACCCCTGGGGGGGGCTGGACTATGGCTACACCTTC.

The chain joins TRBV28 to TRBJ2-1; TRBD1 is a possible D gene (6 bases). The V gene's germline CDR1 is MDHEN and CDR2 SYDVKM. There are 14 residues in the CDR3. Trimming removed 6 bases from V and 4 bases from J, with 13 bases in between. The CDR3 DNA reads TGTGCCAGCAGCCCGACAGGATCGTACAATGAGCAGTTCTTC. Protein sequence: CASSPTGSYNEQFF.

V usage is TRBV7-2 and J usage is TRBJ1-1, with a weak D call TRBD1 (6 bases). Looked up from germline, CDR1 is SGHTA and CDR2 is FQGNSA. Trimming took off 5 bases at V and 5 bases at J, with 15 bases between the two ends. The CDR3 spans 14 residues. CDR3 sequence: CASSVRGAGTEAFF. CDR3 in DNA: TGTGCCAGCAGCGTCAGGGGTGCTGGGACTGAAGCTTTCTTT.

The chain uses TRBV6-1 and TRBJ1-5; D possibly corresponds to TRBD1 (5 bases). Germline values: CDR1 MNHNS, CDR2 SASEGT. The V gene lost 7 bases and the J gene lost 6 bases, with 13 bases spanning the gap. This CDR3 is 13 amino acids long. CDR3 loop: CASIIGGGQPQHF. Written as DNA, the CDR3 is TGTGCCAGCATCATTGGGGGGGGTCAGCCCCAGCATTTT.

The rearrangement joins TRBV14 to TRBJ2-7; 10 bases are shared with TRBD2. The germline CDR1 and CDR2 sequences are SGHDN and FVKESK. V gave up 2 bases and J gave up 0 bases; unmatched junction bases: 16. The CDR3 contains 20 residues. The CDR3 loop is CASSQPSGGAASPLSYEQYF. The CDR3 DNA is TGTGCCAGCAGCCAACCTAGCGGGGGTGCCGCGTCCCCCCTCTCCTACGAGCAGTACTTC.

This sequence joins TRBV18 and TRBJ1-1; TRBD1 aligns across 9 bases. Looked up from germline, CDR1 is KGHSH and CDR2 is LQKENI. V shed 2 bases, J shed 7 bases, and the junction held 2 bases outside the gene matches. The CDR3 is made up of 13 amino acids. The CDR3 DNA is TGTGCCAGCTCACCAGGACAGGGGCTTGAAGCTTTCTTT. Amino acids: CASSPGQGLEAFF. Drawing the rest from reference TRBV18 and TRBJ1-1, the complete variable domain is NAGVMQNPRHLVRRRGQEARLRCSPMKGHSHVYWYRQLPEEGLKFMVYLQKENIIDESGMPKERFSAEFPKEGPSILRIQQVVRGDSAAYFCASSPGQGLEAFFGQGTRLTVV.

This clone appeared a few times. The rearrangement links TRBV28 to TRBJ1-3; a possible D gene is TRBD1 (6 bases). CDR3 length: 14 residues. With 6 bases removed from V and 3 bases from J, the gap between germline ends came to 12 bases. The V gene's germline CDR1 is MDHEN and CDR2 SYDVKM. CDR3 region: CASRPGTFGNTIYF. The CDR3 coding sequence is TGTGCCAGCAGGCCCGGGACATTTGGAAACACCATATATTTT.

About this clone: Other DNA sequences in the sample encode the same CDR3. The chain couples TRBV5-1 to TRBJ2-1; D gene uncertain. Germline values: CDR1 SGHRS, CDR2 YFSETQ. Trimming took 0 bases from V and 0 from J, leaving 10 bases between them. The CDR3 contains 16 residues. The CDR3 here is CASSLAAASSYNEQFF. CDR3 in DNA: TGCGCCAGCAGCTTGGCAGCAGCGAGCTCCTACAATGAGCAGTTCTTC. Supplemented by reference TRBV5-1 and TRBJ2-1, the full variable domain reads KAGVTQTPRYLIKTRGQQVTLSCSPISGHRSVSWYQQTPGQGLQFLFEYFSETQRNKGNFPGRFSGRQFSNSRSEMNVSTLELGDSALYLCASSLAAASSYNEQFFGPGTRLTVL.

The V and J genes are TRBV29-1 and TRBJ2-3; TRBD1 is a possible D gene (6 bases). CDR1 and CDR2 from the germline V gene are SQVTM and ANQGSEA. V was trimmed by 1 base and J by 2 bases, leaving 22 bases between them. This CDR3 region has 18 residues. CDR3 residues: CSVEGTRGSGTITDTQYF. The DNA of the CDR3 is TGCAGCGTTGAAGGTACAAGGGGGTCGGGGACAATCACAGATACGCAGTATTTT.

J is TRBJ1-1 and V is TRBV10-2, with 8 bases matching TRBD1. The CDR3 runs to 13 residues. Trimming took 4 bases from V and 7 from J; bases not matched to a gene: 5. Germline V gene data show CDR1 as WSHSY and CDR2 as SAAADI. Written as DNA, the CDR3 is TGCGCCAGCAGTGCCCAGGGGGCAGGTGAAGCTTTCTTT. As protein: CASSAQGAGEAFF.

The chain carries TRBV27 and TRBJ2-7, with 7 positions matching TRBD2. The CDR3 length is 15 residues. After removal of 3 bases from V and 1 base from J, the junction contained 6 bases not matched to a gene. From germline, CDR1 is MNHEY and CDR2 SMNVEV (reference sequence). The chain's CDR3 is CASSLGLAASYEQYF. CDR3 sequence (DNA): TGTGCCAGCAGTTTGGGTCTAGCGGCATCCTACGAGCAGTACTTC.

This clone has only a few counts. The rearrangement joins TRBV7-9 to TRBJ2-1, with 15 bases aligning to TRBD2. This CDR3 spans 17 amino acids. After removal of 1 base from V and 10 bases from J, the junction contained 8 bases not matched to a gene. Germline lookup yields CDR1 SEHNR and CDR2 FQNEAQ (reference sequence). The CDR3 DNA reads as TGTGCCAGCAGCTTAGATAGTGGACTAGCGGGGGGGAGGGAGCAGTTCTTC. It encodes CASSLDSGLAGGREQFF.

V and J are TRBV6-1 and TRBJ1-1, with D unclear. The CDR3 is 13 residues long. Germline CDR1 is MNHNS and CDR2 is SASEGT. V was pared by 4 bases and J by 0 bases, with 6 bases between. The CDR3 nucleotides read TGTGCCAGCAGTGCACAGATGAACACTGAAGCTTTCTTT. Translation: CASSAQMNTEAFF.

J is TRBJ2-1 and V is TRBV9; D gene unclear. CDR1 is SGDLS and CDR2 is YYNGEE in the germline V gene. The CDR3 is made up of 12 amino acids. The V and J ends lost 7 bases and 1 base respectively, with 6 bases between them. CDR3 DNA: TGTGCCAGCGGAGCTTCCTACAATGAGCAGTTCTTC. Its protein product is CASGASYNEQFF.